These 13 T cell receptor beta chains were sequenced from one sample in a study of spatial heterogeneity in lung cancer. The time point is: sample taken at primary tumor resection. Unsorted whole RNA from tumor, nontumor lung or frozen PBMC underwent sequencing. One entry per CDR3 protein results from TCRdb running MiXCR on the 5' RACE reads. The table lists 82,000 or so distinct CDR3 sequences, around 12% of them singletons, with around 4.3% in the top ten. The sequenced sample was PBMCs, obtained at surgery. The source of these receptors is a male donor with early-stage non-small cell lung cancer.

In this sample, this clonotype turned up a few times. This chain joins TRBV5-1 and TRBJ2-5, with a tentative D call TRBD1 (6 bases). Germline lookup yields CDR1 SGHRS and CDR2 YFSETQ. The CDR3 spans 14 residues. Deletions cut 0 bases from V and 6 bases from J, with 12 bases between. The CDR3 loop is CASSLVQGEQTQYF. CDR3 nucleotides: TGCGCCAGCAGCTTGGTACAGGGAGAGCAGACCCAGTACTTC.

The CDR3 region has the DNA TGTGCCAGCAGCTTAGCGCGCGGGGCTGGGGCCAACGTCCTGACTTTC. Protein: CASSLARGAGANVLTF. The chain carries TRBV7-9 and TRBJ2-6; TRBD2 is a possible D gene (6 bases). V lost 0 bases, J lost 2 bases, and 8 bases lay in between. The CDR3 has 16 residues. Germline V gives CDR1 SEHNR, CDR2 FQNEAQ (reference sequence).

This clonotype was detected many times. The V and J genes are TRBV3-1 and TRBJ2-2; tentative D call: TRBD1 (5 bases). The CDR3 is made up of 13 amino acids. Trimming stripped 4 bases from V and 7 bases from J, with 10 bases between. The germline V gene encodes CDR1 LGHDT and CDR2 YNNKEL (reference sequence). The CDR3 region has the DNA TGTGCCAGCAGCCTCAGGGCAGGCGGGGAGCTGTTTTTT. Translation: CASSLRAGGELFF.

The DNA of the CDR3 is TGTGCCAGCAGCTCGTTTAGCGGGAACAATGAGCAGTTCTTC. Translating it yields CASSSFSGNNEQFF. The rearrangement uses TRBV7-3 and TRBJ2-1, with 8 bases aligning to TRBD2. The CDR3 sequence is 14 residues long. V lost 4 bases and J lost 5; bases outside the gene matches: 4. The germline CDR1 and CDR2 sequences are SGHTA and FQGTGA.

This clonotype showed up just a few times. The chain links TRBV19 to TRBJ2-1; 8 nucleotides match TRBD1. Germline trimming cut 6 bases from V and 5 bases from J; bases unmatched to any gene: 6. The germline gives CDR1 LNHDA, CDR2 SQIVND (reference sequence). The CDR3 extends over 14 amino acids. For the CDR3, the DNA is TGTGCCAGTAGAGACCCGGGACAGGACAATGAGCAGTTCTTC. Amino acids: CASRDPGQDNEQFF.

This clonotype was detected only a few times. The gene calls are TRBV6-1 and TRBJ1-2; 8 nucleotides line up with TRBD1. The CDR3 totals 12 residues. Germline V gives CDR1 MNHNS, CDR2 SASEGT. Trimming cost V 10 bases and J 8 bases; bases outside gene matches: 9. This CDR3 reads CATTDREKGYTF. The DNA for the CDR3 is TGTGCCACCACGGACAGGGAAAAAGGCTACACCTTC.

V and J are TRBV6-2 or TRBV6-3 and TRBJ1-1; D gene uncertain. V was cut by 6 bases and J by 2 bases, with 16 bases left in between. Germline CDR1 reads MNHEY; CDR2 reads SVGEGT. The CDR3 sequence is 15 residues long. In DNA form, the CDR3 reads TGTGCCAGCAGCCGTGGCGGAAGATTTAACACTGAAGCTTTCTTT. It is translated as CASSRGGRFNTEAFF.

This clonotype was seen at least ten times. The V call is TRBV20-1, the J call TRBJ1-1; D might be TRBD1 (6 bases). CDR1 is DFQATT, CDR2 SNEGSKA, per germline (reference sequence). The V end lost 1 base, the J end lost 4 bases, and 10 bases lay between the germline ends. The CDR3 totals 13 residues. The CDR3 sequence is CSARVGGVTEAFF. The CDR3 nucleotides are TGCAGTGCTAGAGTAGGGGGTGTCACTGAAGCTTTCTTT.

This clonotype was seen a handful of times. The chain joins TRBV15 to TRBJ2-1; 8 bases align to TRBD2. Germline V lookup: CDR1 LNHNV, CDR2 YYDKDF (reference sequence). The V segment lost 4 bases and the J segment 2 bases; nucleotides outside the gene matches: 10. This CDR3 is 17 amino acids long. The CDR3 nucleotides read TGTGCCACCAGCACAGATAGGGGAGCGGGGGCCTACAATGAGCAGTTCTTC. It translates to CATSTDRGAGAYNEQFF. The whole variable domain, remainder taken from reference TRBV15 and TRBJ2-1, is DAMVIQNPRYQVTQFGKPVTLSCSQTLNHNVMYWYQQKSSQAPKLLFHYYDKDFNNEADTPDNFQSRRPNTSFCFLDIRSPGLGDTAMYLCATSTDRGAGAYNEQFFGPGTRLTVL.

This clonotype has at least ten counts. CDR3 DNA sequence: TGTGCCAGCAGCTTACAGGGGAGTGTGGCTTTCTTT. It translates to CASSLQGSVAFF. This sequence joins TRBV7-9 and TRBJ1-1; tentatively, D is TRBD1 (6 bases). The CDR3 is made up of 12 amino acids. Trimming took 2 bases from V and 11 from J, leaving 12 bases between them. Per germline, CDR1 SEHNR and CDR2 FQNEAQ (reference sequence).

J is TRBJ1-2 and V is TRBV7-3, with 7 positions matching TRBD1. Germline CDR1 and CDR2: SGHTA and FQGTGA. The CDR3 has 14 amino acids. With 4 bases clipped from V and 6 bases from J, the junction kept 8 bases outside the gene matches. CDR3 in amino acids: CASSSSDRAHGYTF. DNA of the CDR3: TGTGCCAGCAGCTCCTCTGACAGGGCCCATGGCTACACCTTC.

This chain links TRBV18 with TRBJ2-5; D might be TRBD2 (7 bases). The CDR3 totals 18 residues. CDR1 is KGHSH and CDR2 is LQKENI in the germline V gene. V was trimmed by 0 bases and J by 3 bases, leaving 20 bases between them. This chain's CDR3 is CASSPPRGEGPYEETQYF. In DNA form, the CDR3 reads TGTGCCAGCTCACCACCGAGGGGGGAGGGCCCCTATGAAGAGACCCAGTACTTC.

This clonotype was observed a few times. The chain has TRBV20-1 and TRBJ2-1; 10 bases match TRBD2. The CDR3 runs 16 residues. V dropped 3 bases and J dropped 4; count of bases not matched to a gene: 9. CDR1 and CDR2 from the germline V gene are DFQATT and SNEGSKA (reference sequence). The CDR3 region has the DNA TGCAGTGCTAGCCCAATAGCGGGGGGATTATACAATGAGCAGTTCTTC. Protein product: CSASPIAGGLYNEQFF.